This TCR beta chain was captured by sequencing in a study of Tregs in tolerant kidney transplant recipients (dated by TCRdb to between 2018 and 2021). About the full investigation: Related donors were used in the transplants with nonmyeloablative bone marrow transplantation, and mixed chimerism was transient in the human trials. The study applied TCRbeta sequencing to find donor-specific regulatory T cells before combined kidney and bone marrow transplantation and then followed those same cells after transplant. The paper as a whole reports these results and caveats: Expanding Tregs with activated donor B cells appeared to identify the most biologically relevant and donor-specific TCRbeta repertoire. Because the PCR primers were changed over time for some patients, nucleotide-level comparison could not be performed across the samples from those patients. Although technical replication error seemed to be minimal, the question of biological reproducibility was not addressed directly. The study was limited by small patient numbers, and the findings need validation in larger populations and under other immunosuppression protocols. In tolerant patients, donor-specific Tregs expanded more than Tregs overall, which suggests antigen-driven rather than nonspecific expansion.

For TCRbeta CDR3 sequencing, genomic DNA was extracted from sorted cells using the QIAGEN DNeasy Blood and Tissue Kit. High-throughput TCRbeta CDR3 sequencing was carried out commercially through immunoSEQ, with PCR amplification with bias correction and internal controls included. The original methods were these. A unique productive TCRbeta sequence was defined by the CDR3 nucleotide sequence when primers matched, and otherwise by the CDR3 amino acid sequence together with the Vbeta and Jbeta genes. To correct sorting error, sequences shared between sorted populations at a frequency ratio of 2:1 or less were removed; the rest were assigned to the higher population. Donor-reactive sequences were defined as at least 5-fold expanded in CFSE-low cells versus unstimulated cells, with frequency of at least 0.01% in CFSE-low cells. Repertoire divergence was quantified by Jensen-Shannon divergence calculated from the top 100 TCRbeta sequences ranked by frequency. For samples with multiple sequencing runs, sorting error was corrected in each run separately before the runs were combined. TCRdb took this table from immuneACCESS and kept in-frame rearrangements with V and J called. Such tables lack part of the clones; where checked against another copy, unresolved V genes explain under half of the gap, and the rest is unexplained. Clonal size and the V and J genes are those of that table, whereas D and trimming came from the DNA. The sample records approximately 69,000 clones, about 89% of which are singletons. The ten top clones hold approximately 0.4% of the sample.

The sample's time point label, in plain terms: blood sample drawn before combined kidney and bone marrow transplant. Thawed PBMCs were FACS-sorted into unstimulated Tregs (CD4+CD25+CD127-), CD4+ non-Tregs (CD4+CD25-), CD4 cells and CD8 cells. Patients were a few combined kidney and bone marrow transplant recipients from the ITN036ST trial, and only these trial subjects had samples available. Healthy control blood was processed to PBMCs by Ficoll density gradient and cryopreserved, and patient PBMCs were collected before and after transplant. Trimming takes 0 bases off V and 6 bases off J; junction bases not matched to a gene: 13. Via the germline V gene, CDR1 is SGDLS and CDR2 YYNGEE. The CDR3 starts with the cysteine, ends with the phenylalanine, and has 19 residues. The retained sequence is limited to the CDR3, 57 bases, with the frame set at the first base. In this sample, this clone turned up once. Its recognized antigen is unknown. Within one base of it there is no much larger clone, and no base qualities were kept.

The chain is made from TRBV9 and TRBJ2-3; TRBD2 lines up with 13 middle nucleotides. This receptor was taken from a human donor who received a combined kidney and bone marrow transplant. Sequenced here: CD4+ T cells from blood, sampled before the transplant. The CDR3 reads CASSVGSSAGLAGTDTQYF. The nucleotide sequence is TGTGCCAGCAGCGTAGGATCCTCGGCGGGACTAGCGGGAACGGATACGCAGTATTTT.